These 17 T cell receptor beta chains were all obtained from the same sample, sequenced in a study of OX40 agonist ivuxolimab in advanced cancers. Profiled with immunoSEQ multiplex PCR; TCRdb holds only in-frame clones, not every one. The sample comprises about 86,000 clones, approximately 90% of which are singletons, and 0.95% to 1.3% rests with the top ten. The sample consisted of CD4+ or CD8+ T cells sorted from blood, taken in a trial of the OX40 agonist ivuxolimab. All receptors come from an adult with an advanced solid tumor such as melanoma, head and neck, liver or kidney cancer.

The gene calls are TRBV28 and TRBJ1-1; TRBD1 matches at 10 bases. The germline CDR1 and CDR2 sequences are MDHEN and SYDVKM. CDR3 length: 15 residues. V lost 5 bases, J lost 5 bases, and 8 bases stayed unmatched. The chain's CDR3 is CASSPIDRGRTEAFF. The DNA for the CDR3 is TGTGCCAGCAGTCCAATCGACAGGGGGCGGACTGAAGCTTTCTTT.

This chain links TRBV5-4 with TRBJ1-2; 9 bases agree with TRBD1. V trimming: 5 bases; J trimming: 2 bases; junction bases outside the gene matches: 4. This CDR3 is built from 14 residues. CDR1 and CDR2 from the germline V gene are SGHNT and YYREEE (reference sequence). The CDR3 loop is CASSRQGVNYGYTF. In nucleotides, the CDR3 is TGTGCCAGCAGTCGACAGGGGGTAAACTATGGCTACACCTTC.

The gene calls are TRBV5-1 and TRBJ1-3; perhaps TRBD1 as D (5 bases). With 4 bases removed from V and 0 bases from J, the gap between germline ends came to 17 bases. Germline V gives CDR1 SGHRS, CDR2 YFSETQ. The CDR3 is made up of 17 amino acids. For the CDR3, the DNA is TGCGCCAGCAGCGTGGGTGGAACAGGCCTCTCTGGAAACACCATATATTTT. Protein product: CASSVGGTGLSGNTIYF.

This chain joins TRBV27 and TRBJ2-7; D perhaps matches TRBD1 (6 bases). The CDR3 spans 14 residues. CDR1 is MNHEY and CDR2 is SMNVEV in the germline V gene (reference sequence). V lost 5 bases and J lost 0, with 11 bases in between. DNA of the CDR3: TGTGCCAGCAGTCTAGGACAGAACTCCTACGAGCAGTACTTC. Residues: CASSLGQNSYEQYF.

The J gene is TRBJ1-4, the V gene TRBV9; TRBD1 matches 9 bases. This CDR3 has 16 amino acids. The germline gives CDR1 SGDLS, CDR2 YYNGEE. V lost 0 bases to trimming and J lost 8 bases; unmatched junction nucleotides: 8. CDR3 sequence (DNA): TGTGCCAGCAGCGTAGCGAATGGACAGGGGTACGAAAAACTGTTTTTT. Protein product: CASSVANGQGYEKLFF.

This rearrangement joins TRBV10-3 to TRBJ2-7, with D tentatively TRBD2 (5 bases). CDR3 size: 15 residues. Germline values: CDR1 ENHRY, CDR2 SYGVKD. Trimming cost V 3 bases and J 6 bases, with 18 bases left between them. CDR3 region: CAISESLVAAGEQYF. The CDR3 bases are TGTGCCATCAGTGAATCGTTAGTAGCCGCGGGCGAGCAGTACTTC.

The rearrangement joins TRBV2 to TRBJ2-2, with D tentatively TRBD1 (6 bases). V dropped 6 bases and J dropped 0 bases, with 11 bases sitting between them. The CDR3 is 15 amino acids. Germline CDR1 is SNHLY and CDR2 is FYNNEI. CDR3 DNA sequence: TGTGCCAGCAGCCAGGACAGCGCGAACACCGGGGAGCTGTTTTTT. Translation gives CASSQDSANTGELFF.

This chain connects TRBV7-9 to TRBJ2-2; TRBD1 agrees at 8 bases. V was clipped by 7 bases and J by 7 bases; unmatched bases: 14. In germline, CDR1 is SEHNR, CDR2 FQNEAQ (reference sequence). This CDR3 has 16 residues. Written as DNA, the CDR3 is TGTGCCAGCACCGACGACCTCCAGGGGGCGTACGGGGAGCTGTTTTTT. This encodes CASTDDLQGAYGELFF.

The rearrangement joins TRBV5-3 to TRBJ1-2; D gene ambiguous. TRBV5-3 qualifies as an ORF whose function is uncertain. Trimming cost V 0 bases and J 8 bases, with 17 bases left between them. The CDR3 is made up of 15 amino acids. The CDR3 DNA reads as TGTGCCAGAAGCTTGGCGGGAGGGCTGCAGTGGGGCTACACCTTC. This gives the protein CARSLAGGLQWGYTF.

Regarding this clone: At the DNA level, this CDR3 is encoded by other sequences in the same sample as well. The genes are TRBV21-1 and TRBJ1-1. TRBV21-1 is a known pseudogene. The CDR3 covers 14 residues. CDR3 sequence reads: CASSRGLRWTEAFF. DNA of the CDR3: TGTGCCAGCAGCAGGGGTCTCAGATGGACTGAAGCTTTCTTT.

This clone has only one observation. The chain joins TRBV5-6 to TRBJ2-3; 9 bases agree with TRBD2. The junction had 5 bases not matched to a gene; V was cut back by 4 bases and J by 2 bases. Germline CDR1 is SGHDT and CDR2 is YYEEEE. The CDR3 length is 15 residues. The CDR3 DNA is TGTGCCAGCAGCCTCGGACTAGCGATCACAGATACGCAGTATTTT. Amino acid sequence: CASSLGLAITDTQYF.

The gene calls are TRBV5-1 and TRBJ1-3; tentatively, D is TRBD1 (5 bases). This CDR3 has 15 amino acids. Germline V CDR1 and CDR2: SGHRS, YFSETQ. Trimming removed 0 bases at V and 6 bases at J, with 13 bases between. CDR3 region: CASSLDPGYENTIYF. As DNA, the CDR3 is TGCGCCAGCAGCTTGGACCCAGGGTATGAAAACACCATATATTTT.

CDR3 amino acids: CASSPGQVYGYTF. The CDR3 DNA sequence: TGTGCCAGCAGTCCGGGACAGGTCTATGGCTACACCTTC. This rearrangement joins TRBV2 to TRBJ1-2, with 8 bases aligning to TRBD1. The V gene's germline CDR1 is SNHLY and CDR2 FYNNEI. This CDR3 has 13 residues. With 5 bases clipped from V and 4 bases from J, the junction kept 3 bases outside the gene matches.

The chain employs TRBV5-6 and TRBJ1-1; TRBD1 is a possible D gene (6 bases). Germline V gene sequence: CDR1 SGHDT, CDR2 YYEEEE. V shed 5 bases and J shed 4 bases, with 12 bases lying between them. This CDR3 has 13 residues. The DNA for the CDR3 is TGTGCCAGCAGTCGTGGGGGCAGCACTGAAGCTTTCTTT. Protein sequence: CASSRGGSTEAFF.

For this clone: The junction departs from the called germline gene at one end, perhaps through a read error. This chain uses TRBV4-3 with TRBJ2-1; TRBD1 might be the D (7 bases). This CDR3 comprises 14 residues. Germline CDR1 is LGHNA and CDR2 is YSLEER. CDR3 amino acids: CASSQDLDREVPVF. The DNA of the CDR3 is TGCGCCAGCAGCCAAGATTTAGACAGGGAGGTACCGGTCTTC.

This sequence joins TRBV4-1 and TRBJ2-1, with TRBD1 matching 9 bases. Germline lookup yields CDR1 MGHRA and CDR2 YSYEKL. The junction had 6 bases not matched to a gene; V was cut back by 0 bases and J by 6 bases. The CDR3 consists of 16 residues. In DNA, the CDR3 is TGCGCCAGCAGCCAAGATGGGACAGGGAGGGTCAATGAGCAGTTCTTC. It specifies CASSQDGTGRVNEQFF.

V usage is TRBV19 and J usage is TRBJ1-5, with D possibly TRBD1 on 6 matching bases. The germline V gene has CDR1 LNHDA and CDR2 SQIVND (reference sequence). V was clipped by 5 bases and J by 4 bases, with 15 bases between them. The CDR3 covers 15 residues. The CDR3 reads CASSEQGLSNQPQHF. As DNA, the CDR3 is TGTGCCAGTAGTGAACAGGGTTTATCAAATCAGCCCCAGCATTTT. The complete variable domain, with remaining parts taken from reference TRBV19 and TRBJ1-5, reads DGGITQSPKYLFRKEGQNVTLSCEQNLNHDAMYWYRQDPGQGLRLIYYSQIVNDFQKGDIAEGYSVSREKKESFPLTVTSAQKNPTAFYLCASSEQGLSNQPQHFGDGTRLSIL.